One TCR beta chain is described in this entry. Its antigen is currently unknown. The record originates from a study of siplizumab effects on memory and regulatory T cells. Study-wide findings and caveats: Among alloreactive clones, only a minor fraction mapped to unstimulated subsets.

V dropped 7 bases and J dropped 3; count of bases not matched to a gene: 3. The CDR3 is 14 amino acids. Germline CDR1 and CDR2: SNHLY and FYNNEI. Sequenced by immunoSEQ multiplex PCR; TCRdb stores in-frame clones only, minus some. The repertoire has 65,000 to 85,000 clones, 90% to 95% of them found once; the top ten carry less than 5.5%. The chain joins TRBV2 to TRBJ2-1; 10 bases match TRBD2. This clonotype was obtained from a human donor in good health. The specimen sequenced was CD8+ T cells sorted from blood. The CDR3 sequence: CASTIAGGYNEQFF. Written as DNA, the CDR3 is TGTGCCAGCACTATAGCGGGGGGCTACAATGAGCAGTTCTTC.